This is a list of T cell receptor beta chains from one sample in a study of T cells in Graves' hyperthyroidism and ophthalmopathy. TCRdb ran MiXCR on the multiplex PCR reads and lists one entry per CDR3 protein. The profile shows about 410,000 distinct CDR3 sequences, around 15% of them singletons. The sample consisted of blood. The receptors originated from a man between 18 and 29 years old with Graves' ophthalmopathy. CDR3s include the opening cysteine and the closing phenylalanine or tryptophan. The D gene is left open where the match is weak. Not all rows give a size; the values are once, few, many and, for expanded clones, a class.

>TRBD2|.|TRBJ2-5|TRBV5-5
TGTGCCAGCAGCCAGGGTTTTGGCGGGAGTTACGAGACCCAGTACTTC
CASSQGFGGSYETQYF
>.|many|TRBJ2-3|TRBV24-1
TGTGCCACCAGTGATTTGAAGGGTCTTAGCACAGATACGCAGTATTTT
CATSDLKGLSTDTQYF
>TRBD2|many|TRBJ2-1|TRBV7-9
TGTGCCAGCAGCTTAGGGTTAACTAGCGGGATGTGGAACAATGAGCAGTTCTTC
CASSLGLTSGMWNNEQFF
>TRBD2|.|TRBJ2-2|TRBV24-1
TGTGCCACCGGGGGGGAGACCCGGGAGCTGTTTTTT
CATGGETRELFF
>.|few|TRBJ1-6|TRBV6-5
TGTGCCAGCAGTTTGATGGGGTCCTATAATTCACCCCTCCACTTT
CASSLMGSYNSPLHF
>TRBD1|.|TRBJ1-5|TRBV6-5
TGTGCCAGCAGTTACCGGACAGGCCGAAATCAGCCCCAGCATTTT
CASSYRTGRNQPQHF
>.|many|TRBJ2-1|TRBV7-6
TGTGCCAGCAGCTTAGTGTTCCGGGGGGCCGGAAATGAGCAGTTCTTC
CASSLVFRGAGNEQFF
>.|.|TRBJ2-2|TRBV4-1
TGCGCCAGCAGCCAAGATCCATGGGTCGACGGCACCGGGGAGCTGTTTTTT
CASSQDPWVDGTGELFF
>TRBD1|.|TRBJ2-5|TRBV7-6
TGTGCCAGCAGGCGGATACAGGGGAGCGGTGAGACCCAGTACTTC
CASRRIQGSGETQYF
>TRBD2|many|TRBJ2-7|TRBV19
TGTGCCAGTAGTAGACTAGCGTCCTACGAGCAGTACTTC
CASSRLASYEQYF
>.|many|TRBJ2-3|TRBV6-1
TGTGCCAGCAGTGAAGTCGCCTCTAGCACAGATACGCAGTATTTT
CASSEVASSTDTQYF
>TRBD2|many|TRBJ2-1|TRBV5-1
TGCGCCAGCGCCGGGACTAGCGGCAGCAATGAGCAGTTCTTC
CASAGTSGSNEQFF
>.|few|TRBJ1-5|TRBV20-1
TGCAGTGCTATGGGGGACATTAGCAATCAGCCCCAGCATTTT
CSAMGDISNQPQHF
>TRBD1|many|TRBJ2-7|TRBV12-3/TRBV12-4
TGTGCCAGCAGTACGGGACAGATTTACGAGCAGTACTTC
CASSTGQIYEQYF
>TRBD1|few|TRBJ1-4|TRBV9
TGTGCCAGCAGCGTTGGCCAAGGGGGCATGGATGAAAAACTGTTTTTT
CASSVGQGGMDEKLFF
>.|few|TRBJ1-4|TRBV5-1
TGCGCCAGCAGCTACAAGGGTGGCGGTAATGAAAAACTGTTTTTT
CASSYKGGGNEKLFF
>TRBD2|many|TRBJ2-5|TRBV24-1
TGTGCCACCAGTGATGGGATTGGACTAGCGGGGAAAGAGACCCAGTACTTC
CATSDGIGLAGKETQYF
>.|many|TRBJ1-5|TRBV27
TGTGCCAGCAGGACCGGGCAGGCCTTCAATCAGCCCCAGCATTTT
CASRTGQAFNQPQHF
>.|.|TRBJ2-3|TRBV6-2/TRBV6-3
TGTGCCAGCAGTTACCGTCCGGCAGATACGCAGTATTTT
CASSYRPADTQYF
>TRBD1|few|TRBJ1-4|TRBV6-5
TGTGCCAGCAGTTTTAAATTCCTCCGGGACAGTAATGAAAAACTGTTTTTT
CASSFKFLRDSNEKLFF
>TRBD1|many|TRBJ1-5|TRBV3-1
TGTGCCAGCAGCCAAGGACAGGGGACGTATCAGCCCCAGCATTTT
CASSQGQGTYQPQHF
>.|few|TRBJ2-1|TRBV9
TGTGCCAGCAGCGTTGGAGGCCACAGAGGCGATGAGCAGTTCTTC
CASSVGGHRGDEQFF
>.|many|TRBJ2-3|TRBV10-1
TGCGCCAGCAGTGAAACTGGTTACACAGATACGCAGTATTTT
CASSETGYTDTQYF
>TRBD1|.|TRBJ1-6|TRBV20-1
TGCAATGCTGCCTTTCCGGGACAGAATTCACCCCTCCACTTT
CNAAFPGQNSPLHF
>TRBD2|many|TRBJ2-1|TRBV3-1
TGTGCCAGCAGCCTCGGGATAGCGGGAGGGCCGTACAATGAGCAGTTCTTC
CASSLGIAGGPYNEQFF
>TRBD1|many|TRBJ2-3|TRBV10-2
TGCGCCATCACAGAGGGGACAGGGGCGATCACAGATACGCAGTATTTT
CAITEGTGAITDTQYF
>.|.|TRBJ2-2|TRBV11-2
TGTGCCAGCCGGACTGGAAACACCGGGGAGCTGTTTTTT
CASRTGNTGELFF
>TRBD1|many|TRBJ2-5|TRBV7-8
TGTGCCAGCAGCAGACTGGGACAGAACGGCAGGAAGACCCAGTACTTC
CASSRLGQNGRKTQYF